The 25 T cell receptor beta chains in this list originate from one sample, sequenced in a study of shared clonotypes between healthy human individuals. Profiling relied on immunoSEQ multiplex PCR, and the TCRdb table lists in-frame clones only, not all of them. The table has some 1.5 million clones, roughly 95% seen once. Sample: naive CD4+ T cells sorted from blood. Subset specified: CD45RA+ positively selected. The source of these receptors is a man aged 30 to 39 in good health.

The V call is TRBV28, the J call TRBJ2-2, with no clear D. V was clipped by 6 bases and J by 7 bases, with 15 bases between them. This CDR3 spans 14 amino acids. Germline CDR1 is MDHEN and CDR2 is SYDVKM. The CDR3 DNA reads TGTGCCAGCAGACAGACCGGGCTTAGCGGGGAGCTGTTTTTT. Translation: CASRQTGLSGELFF.

On this clone itself: Other DNA sequences in the sample encode the same CDR3. The chain employs TRBV9 and TRBJ2-3, with 8 bases identical to TRBD2. This CDR3 has 15 residues. V lost 0 bases to trimming and J lost 3 bases; unmatched junction nucleotides: 3. Germline lookup yields CDR1 SGDLS and CDR2 YYNGEE. This chain's CDR3 is CASSVAGGRTDTQYF. DNA of the CDR3: TGTGCCAGCAGCGTAGCGGGAGGGCGGACAGATACGCAGTATTTT.

The chain couples TRBV25-1 to TRBJ1-2; 8 bases are shared with TRBD1. This CDR3 has 14 residues. The germline gives CDR1 MGHDK, CDR2 SYGVNS. Losses at the gene ends were 4 bases for V and 7 bases for J; bases not matched to a gene: 8. CDR3 region: CASSVTGTGSGYTF. The CDR3 DNA reads as TGTGCCAGCAGTGTAACCGGGACAGGTAGTGGCTACACCTTC.

The chain uses TRBV5-8 and TRBJ2-3; 11 positions agree with TRBD2. Germline V lookup: CDR1 SGHTS, CDR2 YDEGEE. Trimming cost V 3 bases and J 3 bases; bases outside gene matches: 12. The CDR3 loop spans 18 amino acids. The CDR3 protein is CASSSTGTSGMSTDTQYF. DNA for the CDR3: TGTGCCAGCAGCTCGACCGGGACTAGCGGTATGTCGACAGATACGCAGTATTTT. The whole variable domain, filled in from reference TRBV5-8 and TRBJ2-3, reads EAGVTQSPTHLIKTRGQQATLRCSPISGHTSVYWYQQALGLGLQFLLWYDEGEERNRGNFPPRFSGRQFPNYSSELNVNALELEDSALYLCASSSTGTSGMSTDTQYFGPGTRLTVL.

The chain carries TRBV18 and TRBJ2-1; D remains unclear. V lost 8 bases and J lost 7, with 12 bases in between. The CDR3 contains 12 residues. Looked up from germline, CDR1 is KGHSH and CDR2 is LQKENI. This CDR3 is CASLTNTNEQFF. CDR3 bases: TGTGCCAGCCTCACCAATACTAATGAGCAGTTCTTC.

V usage is TRBV28 and J usage is TRBJ2-7; a possible D gene is TRBD2 (6 bases). CDR1 is MDHEN, CDR2 SYDVKM, per germline. Deletions cut 5 bases from V and 2 bases from J, with 16 bases between. The CDR3 totals 15 residues. CDR3 loop: CASSTASAMTYEQYF. In DNA, the CDR3 is TGTGCCAGCAGTACCGCTAGCGCCATGACCTACGAGCAGTACTTC.

DNA for the CDR3: TGTGCCAGCAGCCAGATCCGGGCCTTCGGCACCGGGGAGCTGTTTTTT. As protein: CASSQIRAFGTGELFF. The V call is TRBV7-8, the J call TRBJ2-2; D gene unclear. Germline V CDR1 and CDR2: SGHVS, FQNEAQ. The CDR3 is 16 residues long. V lost 5 bases and J 4 bases, leaving 17 bases between the germline ends.

The CDR3 bases are TGTGCCAGCAGCCCAATGGGTCAGCCCCAGCATTTT. Encoded protein: CASSPMGQPQHF. The chain couples TRBV7-8 to TRBJ1-5; D remains unclear. This CDR3 region has 12 residues. Germline-derived CDR1 and CDR2 are SGHVS and FQNEAQ. V dropped 5 bases and J dropped 6 bases, with 8 bases sitting between them. Based on the CDR3 plus reference TRBV7-8 and TRBJ1-5, the full variable domain is GAGVSQSPRYKVAKRGQDVALRCDPISGHVSLFWYQQALGQGPEFLTYFQNEAQLDKSGLPSDRFFAERPEGSVSTLKIQRTQQEDSAVYLCASSPMGQPQHFGDGTRLSIL.

The chain joins TRBV9 to TRBJ2-1; 9 nucleotides match TRBD1. The CDR3 covers 14 residues. V dropped 3 bases and J dropped 6; count of bases not matched to a gene: 4. CDR1 and CDR2 from the germline V gene are SGDLS and YYNGEE. CDR3 nucleotides: TGTGCCAGCAGCGCCCGGACAGGGGCCAATGAGCAGTTCTTC. It specifies CASSARTGANEQFF.

This clone was detected once. The CDR3 region has the DNA TGTGCCAGCAGTCCCCCGCGGGGCGATGCTCGTTCCTATGGCTACACCTTC. Its protein is CASSPPRGDARSYGYTF. The chain joins TRBV28 to TRBJ1-2; possible D gene TRBD1, 5 bases. CDR1 MDHEN and CDR2 SYDVKM come from the germline V gene. The germline V and J ends were trimmed by 5 bases and 4 bases, with 23 bases remaining between them. The length of the CDR3 is 17 residues.

This chain joins TRBV30 and TRBJ2-4; 11 bases line up with TRBD2. The V gene end was trimmed by 1 base and the J gene end by 4 bases; junction bases not matched to a gene: 6. This CDR3 comprises 16 residues. CDR1 is GTSNPN, CDR2 SVGIG, per germline (reference sequence). CDR3 in amino acids: CAWSAGASGRKNIQYF. The CDR3 DNA sequence: TGTGCCTGGAGTGCAGGGGCTAGCGGGAGGAAAAACATTCAGTACTTC.

This chain connects TRBV30 to TRBJ2-7, with 11 bases lining up with TRBD1. The CDR3 extends over 14 amino acids. Trimming took 0 bases from V and 6 from J; bases not matched to a gene: 4. Germline CDR1 is GTSNPN and CDR2 is SVGIG (reference sequence). The CDR3: CAWSVSGQGVEQYF. In DNA, the CDR3 is TGTGCCTGGAGTGTTTCGGGACAGGGGGTCGAGCAGTACTTC.

The gene calls are TRBV30 and TRBJ2-1, with TRBD2 matching 9 bases. Germline CDR1 and CDR2: GTSNPN and SVGIG (reference sequence). The ends lost 2 bases at V and 9 bases at J; junction bases unmatched: 11. The CDR3 is 15 residues long. The CDR3 DNA reads TGTGCCTGGAGTATCTTAGCGGGGGCCGCCGGTGAGCAGTTCTTC. This gives the protein CAWSILAGAAGEQFF.

The chain combines TRBV11-3 with TRBJ2-1; D call uncertain. The V gene's germline CDR1 is SGHNT and CDR2 YENEEA. This CDR3 has 15 residues. V dropped 2 bases and J dropped 4 bases, with 12 bases sitting between them. The CDR3 DNA follows: TGTGCCAGCAGCTTAATGGGGATTGGGTACAATGAGCAGTTCTTC. It translates to CASSLMGIGYNEQFF.

The rearrangement joins TRBV19 to TRBJ2-5, with TRBD2 matching 9 bases. This CDR3 contains 15 residues. The germline gives CDR1 LNHDA, CDR2 SQIVND (reference sequence). V shed 3 bases, J shed 4 bases, and the junction held 6 bases outside the gene matches. CDR3 sequence (DNA): TGTGCCAGTAGTATCGCGGGAGGGCCGAGAGAGACCCAGTACTTC. Residues: CASSIAGGPRETQYF.

The rearrangement joins TRBV5-3 to TRBJ2-7; 11 positions match TRBD2. TRBV5-3 is noted as an ORF with a role that remains uncertain. The CDR3 is 19 residues long. Trimming took 3 bases from V and 3 from J; bases not matched to a gene: 17. CDR3 amino acids: CARSSIPTNRLAGNYEQYF. CDR3 bases: TGTGCCAGAAGCTCAATCCCAACAAATCGACTAGCGGGAAACTACGAGCAGTACTTC.

The chain is built from TRBV28 and TRBJ2-3; 10 bases are a match to TRBD2. CDR1 is MDHEN, CDR2 SYDVKM, per germline. The CDR3 is 15 residues long. V shed 8 bases and J 1 base; nucleotides not matched to a gene: 6. The CDR3 reads CASSSGSAGTDTQYF. The DNA for the CDR3 is TGTGCCAGCTCTAGCGGGAGTGCGGGCACAGATACGCAGTATTTT.

The J gene is TRBJ2-7, the V gene TRBV28; 10 bases map to TRBD1. Trimming removed 6 bases from V and 1 base from J; junction bases left unmatched: 9. The CDR3 length is 16 residues. Germline CDR1 and CDR2: MDHEN and SYDVKM. CDR3 nucleotide sequence: TGTGCCAGCAGCCCCGGGACAGGGGTCAGGTCCTACGAGCAGTACTTC. Encoded protein: CASSPGTGVRSYEQYF.

This chain links TRBV13 with TRBJ2-3; D is possibly TRBD2 (5 bases). The CDR3 runs 16 residues. Germline-derived CDR1 and CDR2 are PRHDT and FYEKMQ (reference sequence). Trimming left V 1 base short and J 1 base short, with 12 bases between. The CDR3 loop is CASSLVRGHRTDTQYF. CDR3 bases: TGTGCCAGCAGCTTAGTGCGCGGGCACCGCACAGATACGCAGTATTTT. The variable domain in full, completed from reference TRBV13 and TRBJ2-3, reads AAGVIQSPRHLIKEKRETATLKCYPIPRHDTVYWYQQGPGQDPQFLISFYEKMQSDKGSIPDRFSAQQFSDYHSELNMSSLELGDSALYFCASSLVRGHRTDTQYFGPGTRLTVL.

V usage is TRBV21-1 and J usage is TRBJ2-7. TRBV21-1 is tagged as a pseudogene. The CDR3 totals 14 residues. CDR3 residues: CASSKGGLPYEQYF. In nucleotides, the CDR3 is TGTGCCAGCAGTAAGGGGGGACTCCCCTACGAGCAGTACTTC.

V usage is TRBV9 and J usage is TRBJ2-2; D gene uncertain. The germline CDR1 and CDR2 sequences are SGDLS and YYNGEE. Trimming removed 2 bases at V and 1 base at J, with 9 bases between. The CDR3 is 15 residues long. CDR3 in DNA: TGTGCCAGCAGCGTGGCACTGAGGAACACCGGGGAGCTGTTTTTT. Translated, it gives CASSVALRNTGELFF.

V usage is TRBV11-2 and J usage is TRBJ2-2; D unresolved. CDR1 is SGHAT, CDR2 FQNNGV, per germline. The CDR3 runs to 17 residues. V was trimmed by 0 bases and J by 4 bases, leaving 15 bases between them. CDR3 coding DNA: TGTGCCAGCAGCTTAGATGGAGAACAGATAGGCACCGGGGAGCTGTTTTTT. Its translation is CASSLDGEQIGTGELFF. The full variable domain, rest sourced from reference TRBV11-2 and TRBJ2-2, is EAGVAQSPRYKIIEKRQSVAFWCNPISGHATLYWYQQILGQGPKLLIQFQNNGVVDDSQLPKDRFSAERLKGVDSTLKIQPAKLEDSAVYLCASSLDGEQIGTGELFFGEGSRLTVL.

This clone was seen only once. The chain employs TRBV7-5 and TRBJ2-3; TRBD2, the D gene given by the table, was not confirmed from the DNA. TRBV7-5 is designated a pseudogene. The CDR3 consists of 15 residues. CDR3 loop: CVRSLRTSGTDTQYF. CDR3 DNA: TGTGTCAGAAGCCTCCGGACTAGCGGCACAGATACGCAGTATTTT.

This rearrangement joins TRBV5-1 to TRBJ2-5; the match to TRBD1 covers 7 bases. Trimming cost V 4 bases and J 2 bases; bases outside gene matches: 14. Germline V gene data show CDR1 as SGHRS and CDR2 as YFSETQ. There are 17 residues in the CDR3. The CDR3 DNA is TGCGCCAGCAGCCTACGACAGGGACCGACTACTCAAGAGACCCAGTACTTC. This codes for CASSLRQGPTTQETQYF.

The chain has TRBV9 and TRBJ1-1; D call uncertain. The V end lost 6 bases, the J end lost 7 bases, and 16 bases lay between the germline ends. The germline V gene encodes CDR1 SGDLS and CDR2 YYNGEE. The CDR3 loop spans 13 amino acids. CDR3 nucleotide sequence: TGTGCCAGCACCCAACTAGACGCCTTTGAAGCTTTCTTT. The encoded protein is CASTQLDAFEAFF.